This TCR beta chain was profiled in a study of human T cells and chemical hapten exposure (dated by TCRdb to the early 2020s). Concerning the study at large: For sensitization, 2% DPC in acetone was applied to a 2 cm by 2 cm area of upper inner arm skin. Most of the patients in the cohort were female, and the cohort covered alopecia areata with under or over 50% scalp involvement, alopecia totalis and alopecia universalis. Blood for TCR sequencing was provided by twenty-nine alopecia patients at one to four time points (pre-sensitization, 2, 6 and 24 weeks). Patch tests used Finn chambers with 0.01% DPC on the upper back, scored after 6 days by International Contact Dermatitis Research Group standards. Throughout the study period of 20 to 25 weeks, patients also received therapeutic DPC doses to the scalp every week. Libraries were pooled for sequencing, and per-sample TCR yields varied mainly because of small differences in library volumes within the pool. Blood was sampled from patients pre-sensitization (week 0) and at 2, 6 and about 24 weeks after DPC sensitization. The study tracked peripheral blood TCR repertoire changes in vivo during primary and secondary sensitization to the hapten diphenylcyclopropenone (DPC) in alopecia patients.

From V the trimming removes 0 bases and from J it removes 5 bases, while the gene matches leave 5 bases of the junction unaccounted for. From its cysteine to its phenylalanine, the CDR3 spans 14 amino acids. The retained sequence is limited to the CDR3, 42 bases, with the frame set at the first base. CDR1 SGHRS and CDR2 YFSETQ are derived from the germline V gene. The library was built by means of RACE. Sequenced on a NextSeq 500. During library preparation, unique molecular identifiers were attached to individual cDNA molecules so that TCRs could be counted quantitatively and reproducibly. From each blood RNA sample, both TCR alpha and TCR beta chains were sequenced. In the authors' own workflow: A median of about 87,000 TCRs per sample was observed, with a range of roughly 20,000 to 750,000. The Decombinator software suite was used to annotate the V, J and CDR3 of the TCR reads. Every sample was subsampled to the same number of TCRs (28,000) for the PS versus PT1 abundance plots. TCRs were defined as expanded if absent before sensitization and observed at least eight times at the 2-week time point. TCRdb passed the public sequencing reads through fastp at Q25 and MiXCR, retaining productive beta sequences. Entries that share a CDR3 protein sequence are merged under the most common genes and DNA. The V and J calls and clone size are TCRdb's, not the authors'. This sample comprises approximately 97,000 distinct CDR3 sequences, 27% of them detected only once. About 9.3% of the sample rests with the top ten.

Study-wide findings and limitations: Repeated subsampling changed both the strength of the expansion versus patch-test correlation and the threshold at which that correlation became significant. Compared with pre-sensitization or healthy control sets, expanded TCRs formed significantly more large CDR3 similarity clusters, which is consistent with antigen-driven responses. DPC sensitization did not change how many TCRs were above 1 in 1000 frequency, and no evidence was found of alterations in global repertoire structure. Patch test score was positively correlated with the number of PT1 expanded TCRs, with significance at thresholds 8, 16 and 32 but not at 4. All patients had alopecia, a presumed autoimmune disease, so their immune response might differ from that of healthy individuals.

A note on this clonotype: Its antigen is still unknown. Base qualities are not provided; no much larger clone lies one nucleotide away.

The time point label of this sample denotes: patch test 3, about 24 weeks after DPC sensitization. Explained via the paper, the treatment or condition label denotes: therapeutic diphenylcyclopropenone sensitization with weekly scalp DPC. At every patch-test visit, the blood draw took place before the patch test was put on. Patients were eligible if aged 18 to 70, diagnosed with alopecia and judged suitable for DPC therapy, and pregnant patients were excluded. Total RNA was extracted from unfractionated whole blood collected in Tempus Blood RNA tubes. The clonotype originates from a man aged 40-49 years with alopecia areata. Some clones in this sample may be carry-over from other donors' samples. The rearrangement combines TRBV5-1 with TRBJ2-7, with 7 middle bases fitting TRBD1. The sequencing used whole blood, collected in connection with sensitization to the hapten diphenylcyclopropenone (DPC). The CDR3 region: CASSLGGTVDEQYF. The DNA sequence is as follows: TGCGCCAGCAGCTTGGGGGGGACAGTAGACGAGCAGTACTTC.